These 6 T cell receptor beta chains share one sample of origin, sequenced in a study of blood T cells in healthy people across ages. Using a J-beta primer mix together with a sample-barcoded 5' primer, a second PCR was run for about 6 to 12 cycles. TCRdb re-called the 5' RACE reads with MiXCR, one entry per CDR3 protein. The sample includes about 930,000 distinct CDR3 sequences, 25% to 35% of them seen just once. A further study also used this sample, focusing on T cells of mothers and their children.

Sequenced material: blood. The origin of the receptors is a middle-aged woman in good health.

Concerning this clonotype itself: A much larger clone lies one base from this, so it may be a read error. The chain is built from TRBV2 and TRBJ2-3; 8 bases align to TRBD1. Trimming removed 4 bases from V and 14 bases from J; junction bases left unmatched: 17. Per the germline V gene, CDR1 is SNHLY and CDR2 is FYNNEI. CDR3 size: 15 residues. The CDR3 is CASSAMGLGTGMRYF. DNA of the CDR3: TGTGCCAGCAGTGCTATGGGCTTGGGGACAGGAATGCGGTATTTT.

This clonotype was detected a few times. The CDR3 reads CASSPNAHRVETQYF. The CDR3 DNA reads TGTGCCAGCTCACCAAACGCTCACAGGGTGGAGACCCAGTACTTC. V is TRBV18 and J is TRBJ2-5, with a possible D match to TRBD1 (6 bases). In germline, CDR1 is KGHSH, CDR2 LQKENI. The CDR3 is 15 amino acids. Trimming pared 2 bases from V and 5 bases from J, leaving 15 bases between.

J is TRBJ2-7 and V is TRBV4-1; TRBD1 agrees at 7 bases. J lost 6 bases, V lost 1 base, and 6 bases had no gene match. This CDR3 spans 14 amino acids. Looked up from germline, CDR1 is MGHRA and CDR2 is YSYEKL. CDR3 in amino acids: CASSQAGQESEQYF. The CDR3 nucleotides are TGCGCCAGCAGCCAAGCCGGACAGGAGTCCGAGCAGTACTTC.

Details on this clonotype: A read error may be the cause here, since a much bigger clone is one base away. The rearrangement links TRBV10-3 to TRBJ2-1; D unclear. The ends were cut back, 2 bases at V and 7 bases at J, with 6 bases in the middle. The germline CDR1 and CDR2 sequences are ENHRY and SYGVKD. CDR3 length equals 12 residues. The CDR3: CAISEGSNEQFF. CDR3 DNA sequence: TGTGCCATCAGTGAGGGCAGTAATGAGCAGTTCTTC.

In its sample, this clonotype was seen many times. The DNA of the CDR3 is TGCAGTGCTAGATCCCCGGGACAGGGGGAGTACGAGCAGTACTTC. Protein: CSARSPGQGEYEQYF. This sequence joins TRBV20-1 and TRBJ2-7; 11 positions match TRBD1. The CDR3 runs to 15 residues. Trimming at V came to 2 bases and at J to 4 bases, leaving 7 bases not matched to a gene. CDR1 is DFQATT and CDR2 is SNEGSKA in the germline V gene (reference sequence).

This clonotype was seen more than once but under ten times. The chain is built from TRBV4-1 and TRBJ2-1; the D call may be TRBD1 or TRBD2 (5 bases each). The CDR3 covers 14 residues. Trimming stripped 6 bases from V and 10 bases from J, with 19 bases between. The germline V gene encodes CDR1 MGHRA and CDR2 YSYEKL. The CDR3 coding sequence is TGCGCCAGCAGTCCCGGGACGGACGAAGGGGAGCAGTTCTTC. Translation: CASSPGTDEGEQFF.